This TCR beta chain was identified in a study of cytomegalovirus exposure and HLA in healthy donors. Concerning this clone: Its specificity is not known.

The PCR employed 60 Vbeta primers together with 13 Jbeta primers. Sequencing used immunoSEQ multiplex PCR; TCRdb keeps in-frame clones, though not all of them. Among over 150,000 clones listed, around 77% were seen once. General study results and limits: Presence/absence analyses treated sequencing depth as roughly uniform across donors. About 150 TCR beta chains were listed as cytomegalovirus-associated.

Sampled while nominally healthy, donors likely had unrecorded immune exposures. Germline assignment: CDR1 SGHTA and CDR2 FQGNSA. After removal of 5 bases from V and 6 bases from J, the junction contained 6 bases not matched to a gene. This CDR3 region has 13 residues. The sequenced material came from PBMCs. This chain joins TRBV7-2 and TRBJ2-7; TRBD1 aligns across 8 bases. The TCR sequence derives from a woman aged 30 to 39 in good health and CMV-seronegative. CDR3 in DNA: TGTGCCAGCAGCACCCGACAGGGGCTCGAGCAGTACTTC. This gives the protein CASSTRQGLEQYF.